A selection of T cell receptor beta chains follows, all from one sample in a study of T cells in Graves' hyperthyroidism and ophthalmopathy. TCRdb used MiXCR to reprocess the multiplex PCR reads, holding one entry per CDR3 protein. The sample carries around 340,000 distinct CDR3 sequences, approximately 18% recorded once. Sequenced input: blood. These receptors were taken from a woman aged 40 to 55 with Graves' ophthalmopathy. Both conserved end residues are part of each CDR3. D genes are given only for firm matches. Clone size is shown for a subset of rows, as once, few, many or a class of expanded clone.

CASSSLYGYTF	TGTGCCAGCAGTTCCCTCTATGGCTACACCTTC	many	.	TRBV6-5	TRBJ1-2
CASSLSGQAGGYTF	TGTGCCAGCAGTTTATCTGGGCAGGCGGGTGGCTACACCTTC	many	.	TRBV28	TRBJ1-2
CASSLSRTGSTEAFF	TGTGCCAGCAGTTTATCTCGGACAGGCAGCACTGAAGCTTTCTTT	many	TRBD1	TRBV27	TRBJ1-1
CSVSDSPHSNYEQYF	TGCAGCGTCTCGGACAGCCCTCACTCAAACTACGAGCAGTACTTC	many	.	TRBV29-1	TRBJ2-7
CSARRTGPRETQYF	TGCAGTGCTCGTAGGACAGGTCCCAGGGAGACCCAGTACTTC	many	TRBD1	TRBV20-1	TRBJ2-5
CAWSVGRSDTGELFF	TGTGCCTGGAGTGTGGGCAGGTCGGACACCGGGGAGCTGTTTTTT	.	.	TRBV30	TRBJ2-2
CASIQGGETQYF	TGTGCCAGCATCCAGGGTGGAGAGACCCAGTACTTC	.	.	TRBV2	TRBJ2-5
CASINERTSWYF	TGTGCCAGCATTAACGAAAGGACTAGCTGGTACTTC	many	TRBD2	TRBV6-6	TRBJ2-7
CASRPGGVNNSPLHF	TGTGCCAGCAGACCCGGGGGGGTTAATAATTCACCCCTCCACTTT	many	.	TRBV27	TRBJ1-6
CAAGGGQGLIYGYTF	TGTGCCGCGGGAGGGGGCCAGGGGCTTATCTATGGCTACACCTTC	many	TRBD1	TRBV10-3	TRBJ1-2
CASSNEGWEGGEQYF	TGTGCCAGCAGCAACGAAGGATGGGAGGGTGGCGAGCAGTACTTC	.	TRBD2	TRBV7-2	TRBJ2-7
CASSSHLGRETQYF	TGTGCCAGCAGTTCCCACCTCGGGCGAGAGACCCAGTACTTC	.	.	TRBV27	TRBJ2-5
CASSYRGRGANVLTF	TGTGCCAGCAGTTACCGGGGGAGGGGGGCCAACGTCCTGACTTTC	many	.	TRBV6-5	TRBJ2-6
CASSYNQLTGELFF	TGTGCCAGCAGCTACAACCAACTCACCGGGGAGCTGTTTTTT	many	.	TRBV13	TRBJ2-2
CASSPRGGPGNTIYF	TGTGCCAGCAGCCCTCGAGGAGGGCCTGGAAACACCATATATTTT	many	.	TRBV11-2	TRBJ1-3
CASSLGDSGYEQYF	TGTGCCAGCAGCTTAGGGGATAGTGGCTACGAGCAGTACTTC	many	.	TRBV7-2	TRBJ2-7
CSAQGAGVISNQPQHF	TGCAGTGCACAGGGGGCAGGGGTAATAAGCAATCAGCCCCAGCATTTT	many	TRBD1	TRBV20-1	TRBJ1-5
CSARRFLVNTGELFF	TGCAGTGCTAGGCGTTTTCTAGTGAACACCGGGGAGCTGTTTTTT	many	.	TRBV20-1	TRBJ2-2
CASSFLAADGELFF	TGTGCCAGCAGTTTCTTAGCGGCCGACGGGGAGCTGTTTTTT	many	.	TRBV12-3/TRBV12-4	TRBJ2-2
CASSFGGALLEAFF	TGTGCCAGCAGTTTCGGGGGGGCCCTCCTTGAAGCTTTCTTT	many	.	TRBV12-3/TRBV12-4	TRBJ1-1
CASRMTGSGTIYF	TGTGCCAGCAGAATGACAGGCAGTGGGACCATATATTTT	many	.	TRBV27	TRBJ1-3
CASRRTGAAKNIQYF	TGTGCCAGCAGAAGGACAGGGGCCGCGAAAAACATTCAGTACTTC	many	TRBD1	TRBV28	TRBJ2-4
CASNPSRRTGELFF	TGTGCCAGTAACCCCTCCAGACGGACCGGGGAGCTGTTTTTT	many	.	TRBV19	TRBJ2-2
CASSSRLAGHYEQYF	TGTGCCAGCAGTTCACGACTAGCGGGGCACTACGAGCAGTACTTC	many	TRBD2	TRBV27	TRBJ2-7
CASSKNTGELFF	TGTGCCAGCAGCAAAAATACCGGGGAGCTGTTTTTT	many	.	TRBV9	TRBJ2-2
CASSYMSGRDGELFF	TGTGCCAGCAGCTACATGAGCGGGAGGGACGGGGAGCTGTTTTTT	.	TRBD2	TRBV6-2/TRBV6-3	TRBJ2-2
CASSTGTSGSYEQYF	TGTGCCAGTAGCACCGGGACTAGCGGGTCCTACGAGCAGTACTTC	many	TRBD2	TRBV19	TRBJ2-7
CASTSSIEAFF	TGTGCCAGTACCAGCTCGATTGAAGCTTTCTTT	many	.	TRBV19	TRBJ1-1
CAWSPDRGTEAFF	TGTGCCTGGAGTCCGGACAGGGGGACTGAAGCTTTCTTT	many	TRBD1	TRBV30	TRBJ1-1
CASRRTGEYEQYF	TGTGCCAGCAGGAGAACAGGGGAGTACGAGCAGTACTTC	once	TRBD1	TRBV2	TRBJ2-7
CASSYPQEGQYEQYF	TGTGCCAGCAGTTACCCCCAGGAGGGTCAATACGAGCAGTACTTC	.	.	TRBV6-5	TRBJ2-7
CASSGRNTGELFF	TGTGCCAGCTCGGGACGGAACACCGGGGAGCTGTTTTTT	many	.	TRBV28	TRBJ2-2
CASSQVGAGGRETQYF	TGCGCCAGCAGCCAAGTCGGAGCGGGAGGTCGGGAGACCCAGTACTTC	many	TRBD2	TRBV4-1	TRBJ2-5
CAWSFGGDKNIQYF	TGTGCCTGGAGTTTCGGAGGGGACAAAAACATTCAGTACTTC	many	.	TRBV30	TRBJ2-4
CASRKQTGTGPETQYF	TGTGCCAGCAGAAAGCAAACCGGGACAGGGCCCGAGACCCAGTACTTC	many	TRBD1	TRBV28	TRBJ2-5
CASSRGFTEAFF	TGTGCCAGCAGCCGGGGTTTCACTGAAGCTTTCTTT	many	.	TRBV6-5	TRBJ1-1
CASSQGGPLKNIQYF	TGTGCCAGCAGTCAGGGGGGGCCTCTCAAAAACATTCAGTACTTC	many	.	TRBV28	TRBJ2-4
CASSLIRAGLSYEQYF	TGCGCCAGCAGCCTAATAAGGGCAGGCCTAAGCTACGAGCAGTACTTC	many	.	TRBV4-1	TRBJ2-7
CSARAPGQGYQPQHF	TGCAGTGCTAGAGCACCGGGACAGGGCTATCAGCCCCAGCATTTT	many	TRBD1	TRBV20-1	TRBJ1-5